The next 24 T cell receptor beta chains were all read from a single sample in a study of T cells after posttransplantation cyclophosphamide. Assay used: immunoSEQ multiplex PCR; TCRdb lists only in-frame clones, some missing. This repertoire holds 44,000 or so clones, and none appear only once. The sequenced material came from PBMCs. These receptor sequences come from a man aged 40-49 years in good health, CMV-negative, and a related stem cell transplant donor.

There are many counts of this clone. V gene TRBV7-9 combines with J gene TRBJ2-1; 8 bases line up with TRBD2. Looked up from germline, CDR1 is SEHNR and CDR2 is FQNEAQ (reference sequence). There are 14 residues in the CDR3. Trimming cost V 6 bases and J 9 bases; bases outside gene matches: 10. The CDR3 here is CASSRGGRGGEQFF. The CDR3 DNA reads TGTGCCAGCAGTCGGGGGGGGAGAGGGGGTGAGCAGTTCTTC.

This clone was counted at least ten times. This sequence joins TRBV19 and TRBJ1-1; 9 nucleotides align to TRBD1. V was pared by 5 bases and J by 4 bases, with 5 bases of the junction left unmatched. CDR1 is LNHDA and CDR2 is SQIVND in the germline V gene (reference sequence). The CDR3 has 14 amino acids. The CDR3 region is CASSAGQGLTEAFF. Here the CDR3 DNA reads TGTGCCAGTAGTGCGGGACAGGGCCTCACTGAAGCTTTCTTT.

This clone was counted at least ten times. V usage is TRBV11-1 and J usage is TRBJ2-3; 11 bases fit TRBD2. The V segment lost 3 bases and the J segment 1 base; nucleotides outside the gene matches: 9. This CDR3 comprises 18 residues. Per the germline V gene, CDR1 is SGHAT and CDR2 is FQDESV (reference sequence). In DNA form, the CDR3 reads TGTGCCAGCAGCTTCATTAGCGGGAGGGCCTTGGGCACAGATACGCAGTATTTT. Translation gives CASSFISGRALGTDTQYF. The full variable domain, its missing parts supplied by reference TRBV11-1 and TRBJ2-3, is EAEVAQSPRYKITEKSQAVAFWCDPISGHATLYWYRQILGQGPELLVQFQDESVVDDSQLPKDRFSAERLKGVDSTLKIQPAELGDSAMYLCASSFISGRALGTDTQYFGPGTRLTVL.

This clone was seen ten or more times. The chain joins TRBV5-5 to TRBJ1-4; no clear D gene. Trimming removed 4 bases from V and 4 bases from J, with 14 bases in between. Germline loops: CDR1 SGHKS, CDR2 YYEKEE (reference sequence). The length of the CDR3 is 15 residues. The CDR3 spells CASSRWTGNNEKLFF. The CDR3 DNA reads TGTGCCAGCAGCCGATGGACTGGGAATAATGAAAAACTGTTTTTT.

This clone has a count of ten or more. CDR3 nucleotides: TGCGCCAGCAGCTCGGGACTAGCGGGAGTTGAGCAGTTCTTC. The encoded protein is CASSSGLAGVEQFF. The J gene is TRBJ2-1, the V gene TRBV5-1, with 14 positions matching TRBD2. CDR3 length: 14 residues. With V trimmed by 3 bases and J by 9 bases, 2 bases remained unmatched. From germline, CDR1 is SGHRS and CDR2 YFSETQ.

This clone was counted at least ten times. This rearrangement joins TRBV19 to TRBJ2-1, with 9 bases that match TRBD1. Looked up from germline, CDR1 is LNHDA and CDR2 is SQIVND (reference sequence). J was trimmed by 6 bases and V by 3 bases; bases with no gene match: 12. This CDR3 spans 17 amino acids. Written as DNA, the CDR3 is TGTGCCAGTAGTATTTTGTTGGGACAGGGATTAATCAATGAGCAGTTCTTC. It translates to CASSILLGQGLINEQFF.

This clone was observed at least ten times. The chain couples TRBV28 to TRBJ2-3; a weak D match, TRBD2 (5 bases). Trimming removed 11 bases at V and 2 bases at J, with 20 bases between. The germline CDR1 and CDR2 sequences are MDHEN and SYDVKM. The CDR3 is made up of 15 amino acids. CDR3 sequence (DNA): TGTGCCTGCCGAGTTACGGGATCTTCCACAGATACGCAGTATTTT. This codes for CACRVTGSSTDTQYF.

This clone has more than one count but fewer than ten. V usage is TRBV5-1 and J usage is TRBJ2-1, with 9 bases matching TRBD1. Trimming at V came to 4 bases and at J to 2 bases, leaving 7 bases not matched to a gene. CDR3 length: 16 residues. The germline gives CDR1 SGHRS, CDR2 YFSETQ. CDR3 sequence reads: CASSLQGASAYNEQFF. The CDR3 DNA reads TGCGCCAGCAGCCTACAGGGGGCCAGCGCCTACAATGAGCAGTTCTTC.

This clone has a count of ten or more. The V call is TRBV27, the J call TRBJ2-7, with TRBD1 identical over 7 bases. CDR1 MNHEY and CDR2 SMNVEV come from the germline V gene (reference sequence). The CDR3 extends over 12 amino acids. V was clipped by 3 bases and J by 5 bases; unmatched bases: 1. In DNA, the CDR3 is TGTGCCAGCAGTTTCCAGGGGGACGAGCAGTACTTC. Translation: CASSFQGDEQYF.

This clone was recorded many times. This rearrangement joins TRBV7-9 to TRBJ2-7; TRBD1 matches at 8 bases. Germline CDR1 is SEHNR and CDR2 is FQNEAQ (reference sequence). V lost 1 base to trimming and J lost 7 bases; unmatched junction nucleotides: 9. This CDR3 is built from 15 residues. The CDR3 DNA follows: TGTGCCAGCAGCTTAGAGGACAGGGCCTCAAAAGAGCAGTACTTC. This gives the protein CASSLEDRASKEQYF.

This clone was observed at least ten times. The chain combines TRBV5-6 with TRBJ2-1, with D perhaps TRBD2 (5 bases). Per germline, CDR1 SGHDT and CDR2 YYEEEE. The CDR3 spans 16 residues. Trimming pared 4 bases from V and 6 bases from J, leaving 20 bases between. CDR3 nucleotides: TGTGCCAGCAGCGCGGTTTCCCGGACTGACCCCAATGAGCAGTTCTTC. Protein sequence: CASSAVSRTDPNEQFF.

This clone was seen many times. This rearrangement joins TRBV9 to TRBJ2-3, with 8 bases identical to TRBD2. Germline loops: CDR1 SGDLS, CDR2 YYNGEE. The CDR3 covers 15 residues. Trimming at V came to 3 bases and at J to 1 base, leaving 4 bases not matched to a gene. The CDR3 nucleotides are TGTGCCAGCAGCGGATCGACTAGCGGCACAGATACGCAGTATTTT. This sequence encodes CASSGSTSGTDTQYF. The full variable domain, in which reference TRBV9 and TRBJ2-3 provide the parts outside the CDR3, is DSGVTQTPKHLITATGQRVTLRCSPRSGDLSVYWYQQSLDQGLQFLIQYYNGEERAKGNILERFSAQQFPDLHSELNLSSLELGDSALYFCASSGSTSGTDTQYFGPGTRLTVL.

In its sample, this clone was seen many times. This chain uses TRBV6-4 with TRBJ2-7; TRBD2 aligns across 8 bases. Trimming took 0 bases from V and 5 from J; bases not matched to a gene: 3. The CDR3 has 14 amino acids. The germline CDR1 and CDR2 sequences are MRHNA and SNTAGT. The CDR3 bases are TGTGCCAGCAGTGACTCGAGCGGGGGTAACGAGCAGTACTTC. Amino acids: CASSDSSGGNEQYF.

This clone was seen at least ten times. This rearrangement joins TRBV14 to TRBJ2-7, with TRBD2 identical over 10 bases. CDR1 is SGHDN, CDR2 FVKESK, per germline. Losses at the gene ends were 0 bases for V and 7 bases for J; bases not matched to a gene: 12. The CDR3 consists of 17 residues. CDR3: CASSQDIRASGSREQYF. Written as DNA, the CDR3 is TGTGCCAGCAGCCAAGACATAAGGGCTAGCGGGAGTAGGGAGCAGTACTTC.

This clone was picked up many times. This chain connects TRBV9 to TRBJ1-1; D possibly corresponds to TRBD1 (5 bases). Deletions cut 0 bases from V and 3 bases from J, with 12 bases between. The CDR3 covers 15 residues. CDR1 and CDR2 from the germline V gene are SGDLS and YYNGEE. As DNA, the CDR3 is TGTGCCAGCAGCGTAGGGGCAGGGTGGGACACTGAAGCTTTCTTT. Translated: CASSVGAGWDTEAFF.

CDR3 loop: CASSFGRTYEQYF. Written as DNA, the CDR3 is TGTGCCAGCAGTTTTGGGAGGACCTACGAGCAGTACTTC. The chain has TRBV28 and TRBJ2-7; TRBD2 might be the D (6 bases). The CDR3 is 13 amino acids. V dropped 3 bases and J dropped 2 bases, with 8 bases sitting between them. The germline V gene encodes CDR1 MDHEN and CDR2 SYDVKM.

This clone appeared many times. The V and J genes are TRBV11-3 and TRBJ2-1, with D unclear. The CDR3 totals 15 residues. V gave up 5 bases and J gave up 4 bases, with 15 bases separating them. CDR1 and CDR2 (germline): SGHNT, YENEEA. DNA of the CDR3: TGTGCCAGCAGCCTCCGAGTAACCCCTTACAATGAGCAGTTCTTC. It encodes CASSLRVTPYNEQFF.

In this sample, this clone turned up many times. The chain recombines TRBV28 with TRBJ2-7, with 7 bases matching TRBD2. This CDR3 is built from 14 residues. V shed 3 bases, J shed 3 bases, and the junction held 5 bases outside the gene matches. From germline, CDR1 is MDHEN and CDR2 SYDVKM. As DNA, the CDR3 is TGTGCCAGCAGTTTGGCGGGAGTAGGCTACGAGCAGTACTTC. Its protein product is CASSLAGVGYEQYF.

This clone occurred many times. The J gene is TRBJ2-1, the V gene TRBV9; 10 nucleotides line up with TRBD2. CDR1 SGDLS and CDR2 YYNGEE come from the germline V gene. The CDR3 spans 16 residues. With V trimmed by 4 bases and J by 5 bases, 9 bases remained unmatched. As DNA, the CDR3 is TGTGCCAGCAGCATCATTAGCGGGGGGCCTAACAATGAGCAGTTCTTC. Protein product: CASSIISGGPNNEQFF.

This clone occurred a few times. Just one base apart from a much larger clone, this may be a read error. This CDR3 is also generated by other DNA sequences in the sample. The V call is TRBV29-1, the J call TRBJ2-6; the match to TRBD1 covers 9 bases. The CDR3 runs to 16 residues. CDR1 is SQVTM and CDR2 is ANQGSEA in the germline V gene. The CDR3 coding sequence is TGCAGCGTTATGACAGGGGGATTTACTGGGGCCAACGTCCTGACCTTC. It is translated as CSVMTGGFTGANVLTF.

This clone appeared many times. V usage is TRBV5-8 and J usage is TRBJ1-1; D gene ambiguous. Germline CDR1 reads SGHTS; CDR2 reads YDEGEE. The CDR3 loop spans 11 amino acids. Trimming removed 1 base at V and 8 bases at J, with 6 bases between. CDR3 sequence: CASSLRTEAFF. CDR3 bases: TGTGCCAGCAGCTTGCGTACAGAAGCTTTCTTT. The complete variable domain, with remaining parts taken from reference TRBV5-8 and TRBJ1-1, reads EAGVTQSPTHLIKTRGQQATLRCSPISGHTSVYWYQQALGLGLQFLLWYDEGEERNRGNFPPRFSGRQFPNYSSELNVNALELEDSALYLCASSLRTEAFFGQGTRLTVV.

The chain's CDR3 is CASSSLGTGYGYTF. The CDR3 DNA reads TGTGCCAGCAGCTCACTCGGGACAGGTTATGGCTACACCTTC. The chain uses TRBV7-2 and TRBJ1-2; TRBD1 matches at 8 bases. CDR3 size: 14 residues. Germline lookup yields CDR1 SGHTA and CDR2 FQGNSA. J was trimmed by 5 bases and V by 4 bases; bases with no gene match: 6. Looking up the rest from reference TRBV7-2 and TRBJ1-2 gives the full variable domain: GAGVSQSPSNKVTEKGKDVELRCDPISGHTALYWYRQSLGQGLEFLIYFQGNSAPDKSGLPSDRFSAERTGGSVSTLTIQRTQQEDSAVYLCASSSLGTGYGYTFGSGTRLTVV.

This clone showed up many times. The V and J genes are TRBV9 and TRBJ2-6, with TRBD1 identical over 10 bases. Trimming took 3 bases from V and 4 from J; bases not matched to a gene: 4. There are 16 residues in the CDR3. Germline CDR1 and CDR2: SGDLS and YYNGEE. The DNA for the CDR3 is TGTGCCAGCAGCGCGACAGGGGGCGCAGGGGCCAACGTCCTGACTTTC. This translates into CASSATGGAGANVLTF.

This clone appeared many times. V gene TRBV6-4 combines with J gene TRBJ1-5, with 7 bases matching TRBD1. The J segment lost 5 bases and the V segment lost 8 bases, leaving 6 bases of the junction unmatched. CDR1 and CDR2 from the germline V gene are MRHNA and SNTAGT. This CDR3 region has 13 residues. CDR3 in DNA: TGTGCCAGCGAACGACAGGGTCATCAGCCCCAGCATTTT. Protein sequence: CASERQGHQPQHF.